Listed below are T cell receptor beta chains from one sample, sequenced in a study of blood T cell repertoires in COVID-19. Profiling relied on immunoSEQ multiplex PCR, and the TCRdb table lists in-frame clones only, not all of them. The table records under 400,000 clones, approximately 89% of them present only once. The sample taken for sequencing was peripheral blood. The receptors here all came from a woman aged 55-69 years with COVID-19, enrolled during active disease. CDR3s include the opening cysteine and the closing phenylalanine or tryptophan. D genes are given only for firm matches. Clone sizes are given selectively: once, few, many, or a class where the clone is expanded.

V gene	J gene	clone size	D gene	CDR3 DNA	CDR3 protein
TRBV7-2	TRBJ1-1	-	-	TGTGCCAGCAGCTTCCGGGAACGAGCTTTCTTT	CASSFRERAFF
TRBV5-5	TRBJ1-3	-	TRBD1	TGTGCCAGCAGCTTGGTTGGACAGGGAACCACCATATATTTT	CASSLVGQGTTIYF
TRBV4-2	TRBJ2-1	-	TRBD2	TGTGCCAGCAGCTCTAGCGGGGGGACTTCCTACAATGAGCAGTTCTTC	CASSSSGGTSYNEQFF
TRBV18	TRBJ1-5	-	-	TGTGCCAGCTCCACCGGGTCCGTGGGCAATCAGCCCCAGCATTTT	CASSTGSVGNQPQHF
TRBV24-1	TRBJ1-1	-	-	TGTGCCACCCGAGGTGGCTTATTCCCCCCAGCTTTCTTT	CATRGGLFPPAFF
TRBV7-9	TRBJ1-2	-	TRBD1	TGTGCCAGCAGCTTGGACAGGGCCTACACCTTC	CASSLDRAYTF
TRBV20-1	TRBJ2-2	-	TRBD1	TGCAGTGCTAGTCGACAGGGACGCACCGGGGAGCTGTTTTTT	CSASRQGRTGELFF
TRBV9	TRBJ2-1	once	TRBD1	TGTGCCAGCAGCGTAGAGTGGGGACAGGGTAATGAGCAGTTCTTC	CASSVEWGQGNEQFF
TRBV5-1	TRBJ2-3	-	TRBD1	TGCGCCAGCAGCTCGACAGGGGGCGCAGATACGCAGTATTTT	CASSSTGGADTQYF
TRBV6-5	TRBJ1-1	-	-	TGTGCCAGCAGGGCCCCAACAACTGAAGCTTTCTTT	CASRAPTTEAFF
TRBV2	TRBJ1-3	-	-	TGTGCCAGTGGGAGGCGGGGGCCCACTGGAAACACCATATATTTT	CASGRRGPTGNTIYF
TRBV19	TRBJ2-7	once	TRBD1	TGTGCCAGTAGGATCCGCGGGACAGGGACGTCCGAGCAGTACTTC	CASRIRGTGTSEQYF
TRBV28	TRBJ1-5	-	-	TGTGCCAGCACCCTTGCCGGGGGAGGCAATCAGCCCCAGCATTTT	CASTLAGGGNQPQHF
TRBV5-8	TRBJ1-2	-	-	TGTGCCAGCCATGGGCGGGATTATGGCTACACCTTC	CASHGRDYGYTF
TRBV6-5	TRBJ2-1	-	TRBD1	TGTGCCAGCAGTCAGACAGGGATCTACAATGAGCAGTTCTTC	CASSQTGIYNEQFF
TRBV19	TRBJ1-1	-	-	TGTGCCAGTACTTACCAGACAGGTGAAGCTTTCTTT	CASTYQTGEAFF
TRBV7-6	TRBJ2-2	once	TRBD2	TGTGCCAGCAGCTTTAGCGGGGGACGGGAGCTGTTTTTT	CASSFSGGRELFF
TRBV28	TRBJ1-5	-	TRBD1	TGTGCCAGCAGTTTAGGACAGGGAGGGTATAGCAATCAGCCCCAGCATTTT	CASSLGQGGYSNQPQHF
TRBV6-5	TRBJ1-1	-	-	TGTGCCAGCCGGACAGTGGGATCAACTGAAGCTTTCTTT	CASRTVGSTEAFF
TRBV7-8	TRBJ1-4	-	TRBD1	TGTGCCAGCAGCTCCCCGACAGGGTTAAATGAAAAACTGTTTTTT	CASSSPTGLNEKLFF
TRBV6-5	TRBJ2-3	few	-	TGTGCCAGCGGGCAATCTAGCACAGATACGCAGTATTTT	CASGQSSTDTQYF
TRBV18	TRBJ1-4	-	-	TGTGCCAGCTCACCGACAACCGGGGGTGATGAAAAACTGTTTTTT	CASSPTTGGDEKLFF
TRBV18	TRBJ1-1	once	-	TGTGCCAGCTCACCCCAGGGTTCTCACGGATGGACTGAAGCTTTCTTT	CASSPQGSHGWTEAFF
TRBV6-5	TRBJ2-7	-	-	TGTGCCAGCACTCCCCGGAGCGGACTCTACGAGCAGTACTTC	CASTPRSGLYEQYF
TRBV28	TRBJ2-7	-	-	TGTGCCAGCAGTTTCGGGGAGATAGTAAGCGAGCAGTACTTC	CASSFGEIVSEQYF
TRBV5-1	TRBJ1-6	-	-	TGCGCCAGCAGCCCGGGACAAGATTCACCCCTCCACTTT	CASSPGQDSPLHF
TRBV18	TRBJ2-3	-	-	TGTGCCAGCTCACGGACAGACAACACAGATACGCAGTATTTT	CASSRTDNTDTQYF
TRBV7-9	TRBJ1-4	-	-	TGTGCCAGCAGCTTAGGTACAGGAACAAATGAAAAACTGTTTTTT	CASSLGTGTNEKLFF
TRBV2	TRBJ2-6	few	TRBD1	TGTGCCCTTCTAGGGGGCAGGGAGAGGCCCAACGTCCTGACTTTC	CALLGGRERPNVLTF
TRBV27	TRBJ2-3	-	TRBD2	TGTGCCAGCGGGCCCGGGGGGAAGGGGAAAGATACGCAGTATTTT	CASGPGGKGKDTQYF
TRBV27	TRBJ1-2	-	-	TGTGCCAGCACCCATACCTACCGGGAGAAACTATATGGCTACACCTTC	CASTHTYREKLYGYTF
TRBV2	TRBJ2-5	-	TRBD1	TGTGCCAGCAGTCCTGACAGGGGTTCGAAAGAGACCCAGTACTTC	CASSPDRGSKETQYF
TRBV9	TRBJ1-2	-	TRBD1	TGTGCCAGCAGCGTCCGGGACAGGACTAACTATGGCTACACCTTC	CASSVRDRTNYGYTF
TRBV6-5	TRBJ1-1	-	TRBD1	TGTGCCAGCAGAACGACAGGGGTCACTGAAGCTTTCTTT	CASRTTGVTEAFF
TRBV18	TRBJ1-1	-	-	TGTGCCAGCTCACCACAAGGACAGACGCTATTGAACACTGAAGCTTTCTTT	CASSPQGQTLLNTEAFF
TRBV11-2	TRBJ1-2	-	TRBD1	TGTGCCAGCAGCTTAGATCAGACAGGGGGTTCTGGCTACACCTTC	CASSLDQTGGSGYTF
TRBV3-1/TRBV3-2	TRBJ1-2	-	-	TGTGCCAGCAGCCAATCCACATTTAACTATGGCTACACCTTC	CASSQSTFNYGYTF
TRBV18	TRBJ1-3	-	-	TGTGCCAGCTCACCACAGGGGCCTGGAAACACCATATATTTT	CASSPQGPGNTIYF
TRBV7-9	TRBJ2-5	-	-	TGTGCCAGCAGCTTAGATCGAGGGGGAACTCAAGAGACCCAGTACTTC	CASSLDRGGTQETQYF
TRBV24-1	TRBJ1-6	-	-	TGTGCCACCAGTGATTTGCGGTCTCCCCCCCCTTATAATTCACCCCTCCACTTT	CATSDLRSPPPYNSPLHF